This TCR beta chain was retrieved from a study of tumor-infiltrating lymphocytes in primary liver carcinoma (dated by TCRdb to about 2017). For the study in its entirety: Surgical resection was performed in China between 2015 and early 2016 on about 5 patients with histopathologically diagnosed primary liver carcinoma. Each sample produced about 3.65 to 7.5 million productive TCRbeta reads, and read depth showed no significant difference between tissue types. Of the five patients (three men and two women, aged 30 to 69 years), four had hepatocellular carcinoma and one had combined HCC and intrahepatic cholangiocarcinoma. The study combined TCRbeta repertoire sequencing, expression microarrays and whole-exome sequencing across five regions of each liver tumor, with adjacent normal tissue and blood. Tumors of the five patients were stage T1-T3 N0M0 with maximum diameters of 4.2 to 10 cm. A total of 35 specimens from 5 patients, comprising approximately 25 tumor regions, 5 adjacent noncancerous liver tissues and 5 peripheral blood samples, were covered by TCRbeta repertoire sequencing. Repertoires from technical replicates were highly reproducible, with mean shared-clone rates approximately 0.88 and correlation coefficients above 0.98.

The CDR3 has 15 amino acids, counting the end cysteine and phenylalanine. Only the CDR3 portion is preserved as DNA: 45 bases, with reading frame beginning at the first base. CDR1 and CDR2, looked up from the germline V gene, are SGHNT and YENEEA. A constant-region primer and ProtoScript II reverse transcriptase were used to reverse-transcribe TCRbeta-specific cDNA from approximately 450 ng total RNA. Construction of the TCRbeta libraries relied on three nested rounds of multiplex PCR, following a slightly modified ARM-PCR procedure. Each of the first two PCR rounds ran for roughly 9 cycles and used multiplex TRBV1-TRBV30 forward primers together with a Cbeta reverse primer. Sample barcodes and Illumina adapters were added in a final 25-cycle PCR using Deep VentR polymerase. Before sequencing, amplicons of 200-500 bp were gel-purified using a QIAquick gel extraction kit. An Illumina HiSeq 2500 was used to sequence the TCRbeta amplicons, generating 250-bp paired-end reads. As for the original processing: Reads were quality-trimmed with Trimmomatic v0.33, and paired reads were merged with FLASH v1.2.11 to recover full CDR3 sequences. V, D and J germline segments were assigned to the rearranged TCRbeta sequences using MiGEC v1.2.1b. Clonotype statistics and Shannon-Wiener diversity indices were computed with VDJtools v1.0.0. To reduce sampling bias, subsequent analyses other than the diversity analysis used only the 250 most abundant clonotypes in each sample. TCRdb reran the public reads through fastp at Q25 and MiXCR, keeping productive beta chains. Here each entry gathers all rows of one CDR3 protein and keeps the most common genes and DNA. These V and J calls are TCRdb output, not the study's own analysis. The sample table holds roughly 330,000 distinct CDR3 sequences, of which almost 65% were seen once. The ten most abundant clones make up about 6.1% of the sample.

What the work shows at the level of the full study, not this receptor alone: Because only the TCR beta chain was sequenced and unpaired alpha chains were not captured, true repertoire diversity is likely underestimated. Consistent with antigen-driven expansion, pairs of tumor regions showed higher repertoire overlap (mean around 36%) than either tumor-adjacent pairs (approximately 17%) or tumor-blood pairs (about 15%). The top 250 clones made up a significantly larger repertoire fraction in tumors than in blood (p = 0.039). Only five patients were included in the study, and the authors note that the findings should be validated in a larger study. Comparison of CD4+ and CD8+ T cell repertoires was precluded by the use of bulk unsorted samples.

The table lists this clonotype with many counts. The antigen it binds to is not known. This sequence may be a read error, since a much larger clone differs from it by one base. Blood RNA was extracted from unsorted whole blood using TRIzol reagent, and germline DNA was obtained with the DNeasy Blood & Tissue kit. At the time of sampling, the patients had chronic HBV infection and had not received any treatment. Approximately 3.8 milliliters of peripheral blood were collected into K2EDTA tubes before surgery. In this chain, TRBV11-3 is recombined with TRBJ2-7; the D segment cannot be called with confidence. The sequence derives from a man in his forties with primary liver carcinoma and hepatitis B virus infection. Sequenced input: peripheral blood. The sequenced DNA is TGTGCCAGCAGCTATAAAAGACGTCTCCGTCCCGAGCAGCACTTC. Translation gives CASSYKRRLRPEQHF. Reference TRBV11-3 and TRBJ2-7 genes cover what lies past the CDR3, so the full variable domain is EAGVVQSPRYKIIEKKQPVAFWCNPISGHNTLYWYLQNLGQGPELLIRYENEEAVDDSQLPKDRFSAERLKGVDSTLKIQPAELGDSAVYLCASSYKRRLRPEQHFGPGTRLTVT.